A single sample is the source of the 19 T cell receptor beta chains below, sequenced in a study of Ad26.COV2.S vaccination and SARS-CoV-2 variants. Treatment of the sample: roughly 20 received Ad26.COV2.S at low or high dose, single or two shots; about 5 received placebo; per-sample allocation not given. Day 63 after the first vaccine or placebo injection was the time point for sampling. Profiling relied on immunoSEQ multiplex PCR, and the TCRdb table lists in-frame clones only, not all of them. The sample includes 350,000 to 550,000 clones, approximately 92% of them seen just once. Material: peripheral blood, obtained in a trial of Ad26.COV2.S vaccine versus placebo. These receptors were obtained from a person aged 18 to 65 who received the Ad26.COV2.S COVID-19 vaccine or a placebo.

This clone was detected only once. This chain connects TRBV4-3 to TRBJ1-1; D is perhaps TRBD1 (5 bases). There are 14 residues in the CDR3. CDR1 is LGHNA, CDR2 YSLEER, per germline. Trimming removed 4 bases from V and 6 bases from J, with 15 bases in between. The DNA of the CDR3 is TGCGCCAGCAGCCCCTGGGGCCTCCAAGCTGAAGCTTTCTTT. Translation gives CASSPWGLQAEAFF.

This chain joins TRBV28 and TRBJ2-2; 8 bases map to TRBD1. Losses at the gene ends were 2 bases for V and 7 bases for J; bases not matched to a gene: 9. Germline CDR1 MDHEN, CDR2 SYDVKM. This CDR3 comprises 16 residues. DNA of the CDR3: TGTGCCAGCAGTTTAACAGACAGGGGAGTAAACGGGGAGCTGTTTTTT. Protein: CASSLTDRGVNGELFF.

This chain links TRBV4-2 with TRBJ2-7; D call uncertain. Germline V gives CDR1 LGHNA, CDR2 YNFKEQ. This CDR3 has 16 amino acids. V lost 4 bases, J lost 3 bases, and 19 bases lay in between. For the CDR3, the DNA is TGTGCCAGCAGCCCCCCAACTGGGAAAGACGGCTACGAGCAGTACGTC. This translates into CASSPPTGKDGYEQYV.

This chain links TRBV9 with TRBJ2-5; possibly TRBD1 or TRBD2 for D (5 bases each). The CDR3 length is 15 residues. The V end lost 0 bases, the J end lost 2 bases, and 11 bases lay between the germline ends. The germline CDR1 and CDR2 sequences are SGDLS and YYNGEE. The CDR3 coding sequence is TGTGCCAGCAGCGTAGGTGGGGGTGTACAAGAGACCCAGTACTTC. Translated, it gives CASSVGGGVQETQYF.

This sequence joins TRBV9 and TRBJ1-2, with D maybe TRBD1 (5 bases). Trimming took 1 base from V and 7 from J, leaving 17 bases between them. There are 15 residues in the CDR3. CDR1 is SGDLS, CDR2 YYNGEE, per germline. As DNA, the CDR3 is TGTGCCAGCAGCGTATTCGCAGGGCCCGGCTCTGGCTACACCTTC. It specifies CASSVFAGPGSGYTF.

The rearrangement joins TRBV29-1 to TRBJ1-1; 10 bases are shared with TRBD1. This CDR3 contains 15 residues. Germline V gene sequence: CDR1 SQVTM, CDR2 ANQGSEA. J gave up 11 bases and V 2 bases, and 14 bases lay outside the gene matches. The CDR3 DNA sequence: TGCAGCGTTGAAAGTGACAGGGGGCGATTGGGTAGGGCTTTCTTT. Translated: CSVESDRGRLGRAFF. Full variable domain (remainder filled in from reference TRBV29-1 and TRBJ1-1): SAVISQKPSRDICQRGTSLTIQCQVDSQVTMMFWYRQQPGQSLTLIATANQGSEATYESGFVIDKFPISRPNLTFSTLTVSNMSPEDSSIYLCSVESDRGRLGRAFFGQGTRLTVV.

The V call is TRBV5-5, the J call TRBJ2-7, with TRBD2 identical over 10 bases. Germline CDR1 and CDR2: SGHKS and YYEKEE (reference sequence). V shed 4 bases and J 3 bases; nucleotides not matched to a gene: 7. This CDR3 has 15 amino acids. The CDR3 DNA sequence: TGTGCCAGCAGCCCTACTAGCGGGACCATCTACGAGCAGTACTTC. Amino acids: CASSPTSGTIYEQYF.

A single count supports this clone. The chain carries TRBV24-1 and TRBJ2-3; D is perhaps TRBD2 (7 bases). Germline CDR1 KGHDR, CDR2 SFDVKD. This CDR3 has 16 residues. V was cut by 5 bases and J by 0 bases, with 14 bases left in between. CDR3 loop: CATSAGGAASTDTQYF. CDR3 nucleotides: TGTGCCACCAGTGCTGGGGGGGCCGCTAGCACAGATACGCAGTATTTT.

The chain is built from TRBV7-3 and TRBJ2-3; D is ambiguous. Germline V gives CDR1 SGHTA, CDR2 FQGTGA. Trimming shortened V by 2 bases and J by 5 bases, and 5 bases separated the two germline ends. The CDR3 is 12 residues long. This chain's CDR3 is CASSLVGDTQYF. As DNA, the CDR3 is TGTGCCAGCAGCTTAGTAGGAGATACGCAGTATTTT.

The CDR3 spells CASSNSPDTQYF. The CDR3 DNA follows: TGTGCCAGCAGCAATTCCCCAGATACGCAGTATTTT. The chain carries TRBV13 and TRBJ2-3; D not certain. Germline V gene sequence: CDR1 PRHDT, CDR2 FYEKMQ (reference sequence). There are 12 residues in the CDR3. Between the trimmed V and J ends, which lost 5 bases and 4 bases, there was a span of 7 bases.

The chain is built from TRBV7-2 and TRBJ2-5; D possibly corresponds to TRBD2 (6 bases). Germline V lookup: CDR1 SGHTA, CDR2 FQGNSA. The CDR3 is 14 amino acids. V lost 7 bases and J lost 0, with 12 bases in between. The CDR3 loop reads CASTARGYQETQYF. The CDR3 DNA sequence: TGTGCCAGCACCGCCCGGGGGTACCAAGAGACCCAGTACTTC. Supplemented by reference TRBV7-2 and TRBJ2-5, the full variable domain reads GAGVSQSPSNKVTEKGKDVELRCDPISGHTALYWYRQSLGQGLEFLIYFQGNSAPDKSGLPSDRFSAERTGGSVSTLTIQRTQQEDSAVYLCASTARGYQETQYFGPGTRLLVL.

The gene calls are TRBV5-6 and TRBJ2-7; D is uncertain. The CDR3 extends over 13 amino acids. Trimming shortened V by 0 bases and J by 4 bases, and 8 bases separated the two germline ends. CDR1 and CDR2 (germline): SGHDT, YYEEEE. The CDR3 sequence: CASSLANGYEQYF. The DNA of the CDR3 is TGTGCCAGCAGCTTGGCCAACGGTTACGAGCAGTACTTC.

This rearrangement joins TRBV28 to TRBJ2-7, with D possibly TRBD1 on 6 matching bases. V was clipped by 5 bases and J by 2 bases, with 10 bases between them. Germline CDR1 is MDHEN and CDR2 is SYDVKM. CDR3 length equals 13 residues. CDR3 nucleotide sequence: TGTGCCAGCAGTCACAGGGCCCCCTACGAGCAGTACTTC. This gives the protein CASSHRAPYEQYF.

The rearrangement joins TRBV10-3 to TRBJ2-7, with D perhaps TRBD1 (5 bases). This CDR3 has 13 amino acids. V gave up 2 bases and J gave up 2 bases, with 7 bases separating them. Germline V gene lookup returns CDR1 ENHRY and CDR2 SYGVKD. The CDR3 sequence is CAISEGAAYEQYF. Here the CDR3 DNA reads TGTGCCATCAGTGAGGGGGCCGCCTACGAGCAGTACTTC.

This clone has just one count. The same CDR3 arises from other DNA sequences in this sample as well. The chain couples TRBV6-5 to TRBJ1-6, with D tentatively TRBD1 (5 bases). The CDR3 is 13 amino acids. CDR1 and CDR2 (germline): MNHEY, SVGAGI. The germline V and J ends were trimmed by 3 bases and 9 bases, with 9 bases remaining between them. The CDR3 here is CASSYSGSSPLHF. CDR3 DNA: TGTGCCAGCAGTTATTCAGGGAGTTCACCCCTCCACTTT.

This clone showed up just once. The chain joins TRBV7-9 to TRBJ2-3; tentative D call: TRBD1 (6 bases). Germline V gives CDR1 SEHNR, CDR2 FQNEAQ (reference sequence). This CDR3 region has 17 residues. V was cut by 5 bases and J by 0 bases, with 18 bases left in between. The CDR3 DNA reads as TGTGCCAGCAGCCCCCCCCAACAGGGAGCTAGCACAGATACGCAGTATTTT. Translating gives CASSPPQQGASTDTQYF.

The J gene is TRBJ1-1, the V gene TRBV28; perhaps TRBD1 as D (6 bases). V lost 6 bases and J lost 10, with 18 bases in between. CDR3 length: 13 residues. The germline gives CDR1 MDHEN, CDR2 SYDVKM. The CDR3 sequence is CASRIIQGDGAFF. The CDR3, as DNA: TGTGCCAGCAGGATAATACAGGGCGATGGAGCTTTCTTT.

In this sample, this clone turned up once. The V and J genes are TRBV2 and TRBJ1-5; no clear D gene. The CDR3 contains 13 residues. CDR1 and CDR2 from the germline V gene are SNHLY and FYNNEI. Trimming cost V 0 bases and J 7 bases, with 7 bases left between them. CDR3 bases: TGTGCCAGCAGTGAAGCAGGGTACCAGCCCCAGCATTTT. This codes for CASSEAGYQPQHF.

The chain couples TRBV19 to TRBJ1-1, with D perhaps TRBD1 (5 bases). Germline V gives CDR1 LNHDA, CDR2 SQIVND (reference sequence). Trimming left V 2 bases short and J 8 bases short, with 6 bases between. This CDR3 region has 11 residues. CDR3 nucleotides: TGTGCCAGTAGTATATGGGGCGAAGCTTTCTTT. This encodes CASSIWGEAFF.